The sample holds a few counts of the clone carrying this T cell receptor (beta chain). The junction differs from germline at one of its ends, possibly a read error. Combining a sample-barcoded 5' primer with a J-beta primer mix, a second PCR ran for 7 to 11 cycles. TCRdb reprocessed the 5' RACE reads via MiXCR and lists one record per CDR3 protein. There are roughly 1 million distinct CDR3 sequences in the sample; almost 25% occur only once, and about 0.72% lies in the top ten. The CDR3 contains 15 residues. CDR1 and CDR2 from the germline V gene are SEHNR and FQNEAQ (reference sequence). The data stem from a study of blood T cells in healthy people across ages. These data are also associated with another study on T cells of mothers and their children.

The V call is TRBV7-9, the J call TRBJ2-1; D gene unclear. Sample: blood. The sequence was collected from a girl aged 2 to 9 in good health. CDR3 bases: TGTGCCAGCAGCTTAGGTAGTGGTAGGGCGGATGAGCTGTTCTTC. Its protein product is CASSLGSGRADELFF. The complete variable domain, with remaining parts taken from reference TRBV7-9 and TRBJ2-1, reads DTGVSQNPRHKITKRGQNVTFRCDPISEHNRLYWYRQTLGQGPEFLTYFQNEAQLEKSRLLSDRFSAERPKGSFSTLEIQRTEQGDSAMYLCASSLGSGRADELFFGPGTRLTVL.